This entry lists 4 T cell receptor beta chains sequenced from one sample in a study of molecular identifiers for immune sequencing clone quantification. TCRdb independently ran MiXCR on the PCR reads; one entry per CDR3 protein. The sample shows roughly 630,000 distinct CDR3 sequences, 25% of them seen only once. Specimen: naive CD8+ T cells from blood, with Jurkat cell RNA spiked in. The subset denotes: FACS-sorted CD8+CD4-CCR7+CD45RA+ naive T cells. The receptor source for this set is a human donor in good health. Some libraries in this study had Jurkat cell RNA spiked in.

Ten or more counts support this clonotype. CDR3: CASSPMGPNSYNEQFF. In DNA form, the CDR3 reads TGCGCCAGCAGCCCTATGGGCCCTAACTCCTACAATGAGCAGTTCTTC. The chain combines TRBV4-3 with TRBJ2-1; D remains ambiguous. The CDR3 extends over 16 amino acids. The germline V gene encodes CDR1 LGHNA and CDR2 YSLEER. The germline V and J ends were trimmed by 4 bases and 0 bases, with 13 bases remaining between them.

The chain employs TRBV4-1 and TRBJ2-7; 9 bases map to TRBD1. CDR3 length: 14 residues. The germline gives CDR1 MGHRA, CDR2 YSYEKL. Trimming cost V 0 bases and J 7 bases; bases outside gene matches: 4. In DNA form, the CDR3 reads TGCGCCAGCAGCCAAGATAACAGGGGGCTTGAGCAGTACTTC. It yields the protein CASSQDNRGLEQYF.

In regard to this clonotype: Just one base apart from a much larger clone, this may be a read error. This chain links TRBV9 with TRBJ2-1, with no clear D. The CDR3 has 17 amino acids. Germline CDR1 and CDR2: SGDLS and YYNGEE. CDR3: CASSVNTPLSSYNEQCF. The CDR3 DNA sequence: TGTGCCAGCAGCGTAAATACTCCCCTTAGCTCCTACAATGAGCAGTGCTTC.

This clonotype was observed many times. This rearrangement joins TRBV29-1 to TRBJ2-1, with TRBD1 matching over 7 bases. There are 13 residues in the CDR3. The germline V gene encodes CDR1 SQVTM and CDR2 ANQGSEA. Trimming cost V 7 bases and J 1 base; bases outside gene matches: 4. In DNA, the CDR3 is TGCAGCGGTGACAGGGCGTCCTACAATGAGCAGTTCTTC. Protein sequence: CSGDRASYNEQFF.